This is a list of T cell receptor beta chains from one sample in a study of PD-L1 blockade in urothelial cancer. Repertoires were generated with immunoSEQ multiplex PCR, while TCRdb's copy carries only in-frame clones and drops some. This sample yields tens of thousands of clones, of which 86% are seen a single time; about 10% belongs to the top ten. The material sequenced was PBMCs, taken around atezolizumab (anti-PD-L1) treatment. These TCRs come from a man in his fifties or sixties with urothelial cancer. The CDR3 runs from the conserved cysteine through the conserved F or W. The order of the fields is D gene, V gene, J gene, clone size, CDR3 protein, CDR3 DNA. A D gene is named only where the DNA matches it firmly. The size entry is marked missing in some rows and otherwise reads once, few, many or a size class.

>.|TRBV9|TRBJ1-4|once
CASSVGREGATNEKLFF
TGTGCCAGCAGCGTAGGAAGAGAGGGAGCAACTAATGAAAAACTGTTTTTT
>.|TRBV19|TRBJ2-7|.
CASSAPESRQYF
TGTGCCAGTAGTGCACCCGAGAGTCGGCAGTACTTC
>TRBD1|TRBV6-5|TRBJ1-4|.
CASSYDLQGKEKLFF
TGTGCCAGCAGTTACGACTTACAGGGGAAGGAAAAACTGTTTTTT
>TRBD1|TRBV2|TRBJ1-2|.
CASRGQTYGYTF
TGTGCCAGCAGGGGACAGACCTATGGCTACACCTTC
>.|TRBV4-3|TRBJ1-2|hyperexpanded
CASSRELDSYGYTF
TGCGCCAGCAGCCGAGAGCTGGACAGCTATGGCTACACCTTC
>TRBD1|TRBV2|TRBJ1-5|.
CASRGTAMGPQHF
TGTGCCAGCAGGGGGACAGCCATGGGGCCCCAGCATTTT
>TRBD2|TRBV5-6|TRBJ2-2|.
CASSLLGRGGPTGELFF
TGTGCCAGCAGTCTTCTAGGGCGGGGGGGCCCCACCGGGGAGCTGTTTTTT
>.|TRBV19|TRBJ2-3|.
CASSLSSRGITDTQYF
TGTGCCAGTAGTCTCTCATCGCGGGGAATCACAGATACGCAGTATTTT
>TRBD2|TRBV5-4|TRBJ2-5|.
CARRPGGGKTQYF
TGTGCCCGCCGTCCGGGGGGAGGGAAGACCCAGTACTTC
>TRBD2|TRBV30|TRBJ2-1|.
CAWISGGAYEQFF
TGTGCCTGGATTAGCGGGGGGGCCTATGAGCAGTTCTTC
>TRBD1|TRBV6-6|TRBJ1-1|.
CASSQLTGPNTEAFF
TGTGCCAGCAGCCAGCTGACAGGGCCGAACACTGAAGCTTTCTTT
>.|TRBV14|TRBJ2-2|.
CASSHRDIFTGELFF
TGTGCCAGCAGCCACCGGGACATCTTCACCGGGGAGCTGTTTTTT
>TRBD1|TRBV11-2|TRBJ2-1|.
CASSTPDRTTFNEQFF
TGTGCCAGCAGCACCCCGGACAGGACAACCTTCAATGAGCAGTTCTTC
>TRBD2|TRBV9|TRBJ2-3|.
CASSVSPSGGSADTQYF
TGTGCCAGCAGCGTATCCCCTAGCGGGGGGTCTGCCGATACGCAGTATTTT
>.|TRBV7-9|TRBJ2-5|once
CASSLWGSQETQYF
TGTGCCAGCAGCTTATGGGGCAGCCAAGAGACCCAGTACTTC
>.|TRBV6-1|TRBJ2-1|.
CASRPQGTPYNEQFF
TGTGCCAGCAGACCCCAGGGTACCCCCTACAATGAGCAGTTCTTC
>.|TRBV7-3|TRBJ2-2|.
CASSSYTGELFF
TGTGCCAGCAGCTCGTACACCGGGGAGCTGTTTTTT
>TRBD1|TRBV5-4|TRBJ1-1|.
CASSSDRGNTEAFF
TGTGCCAGCAGCTCGGACAGGGGGAACACTGAAGCTTTCTTT
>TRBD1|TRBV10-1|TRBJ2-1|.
CASKRTGSDEQFF
TGCGCCAGCAAGCGGACAGGGTCTGATGAGCAGTTCTTC
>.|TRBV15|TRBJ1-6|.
CATSRDWGDSPLHF
TGTGCCACCAGCAGAGATTGGGGGGACTCACCCCTCCACTTT
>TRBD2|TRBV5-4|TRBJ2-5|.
CASSLSSGVWETQYF
TGTGCCAGCAGCTTGTCTAGCGGGGTATGGGAGACCCAGTACTTC
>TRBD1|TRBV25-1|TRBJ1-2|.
CASSDDRGYGYTF
TGTGCCAGCAGTGACGACAGGGGCTATGGCTACACCTTC
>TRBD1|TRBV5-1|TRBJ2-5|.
CASSLGTGPETQYF
TGCGCCAGCAGCTTGGGGACAGGGCCAGAGACCCAGTACTTC
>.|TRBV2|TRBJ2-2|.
CASYRGGELFF
TGTGCCAGCTATAGGGGCGGGGAGCTGTTTTTT
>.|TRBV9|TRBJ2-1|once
CASSLQSSEVWNEQFF
TGTGCCAGCAGCTTACAATCTTCGGAGGTTTGGAATGAGCAGTTCTTC
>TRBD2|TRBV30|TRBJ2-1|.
CAWSVQGAGGYEQFF
TGTGCCTGGAGTGTACAGGGAGCGGGGGGCTATGAGCAGTTCTTC
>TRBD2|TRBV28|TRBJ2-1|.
CASSLSSGVAYNEQFF
TGTGCCAGCAGTTTATCTAGCGGGGTTGCATACAATGAGCAGTTCTTC
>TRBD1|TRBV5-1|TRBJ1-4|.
CASTWGETSTGGKLFF
TGCGCCAGCACTTGGGGGGAGACGTCGACAGGGGGAAAACTGTTTTTT
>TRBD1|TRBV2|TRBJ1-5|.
CASSRRQGGNQPQHF
TGTGCCAGCAGTCGGAGACAGGGCGGTAATCAGCCCCAGCATTTT
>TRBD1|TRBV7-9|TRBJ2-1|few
CASSYRGLPYNEQFF
TGTGCCAGCAGCTACAGGGGGCTCCCCTACAATGAGCAGTTCTTC
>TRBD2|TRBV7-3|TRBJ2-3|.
CASSLTGGRDTQYF
TGTGCCAGCAGCTTAACCGGGGGGAGGGATACGCAGTATTTT
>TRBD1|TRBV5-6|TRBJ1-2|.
CASSLEGFRGRYYGYTF
TGTGCCAGCAGCTTGGAAGGTTTCAGGGGGCGATACTATGGCTACACCTTC
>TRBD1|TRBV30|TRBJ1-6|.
CAWTKGTADNSPLHF
TGTGCCTGGACCAAAGGGACAGCTGATAATTCACCCCTCCACTTT
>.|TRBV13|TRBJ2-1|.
CASSKPDNEQFF
TGTGCCAGCAGCAAACCGGACAATGAGCAGTTCTTC
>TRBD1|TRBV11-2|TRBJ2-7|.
CASSPLGTGNYEQYF
TGTGCCAGCAGCCCCCTAGGGACAGGGAACTACGAGCAGTACTTC
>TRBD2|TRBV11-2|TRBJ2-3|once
CASSLDLLAGGTDTQYF
TGTGCCAGCAGCTTAGATCTGCTAGCGGGGGGAACAGATACGCAGTATTTT
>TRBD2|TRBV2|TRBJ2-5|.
CASRPVAGGETQYF
TGTGCCAGCCGTCCTGTAGCGGGGGGAGAGACCCAGTACTTC